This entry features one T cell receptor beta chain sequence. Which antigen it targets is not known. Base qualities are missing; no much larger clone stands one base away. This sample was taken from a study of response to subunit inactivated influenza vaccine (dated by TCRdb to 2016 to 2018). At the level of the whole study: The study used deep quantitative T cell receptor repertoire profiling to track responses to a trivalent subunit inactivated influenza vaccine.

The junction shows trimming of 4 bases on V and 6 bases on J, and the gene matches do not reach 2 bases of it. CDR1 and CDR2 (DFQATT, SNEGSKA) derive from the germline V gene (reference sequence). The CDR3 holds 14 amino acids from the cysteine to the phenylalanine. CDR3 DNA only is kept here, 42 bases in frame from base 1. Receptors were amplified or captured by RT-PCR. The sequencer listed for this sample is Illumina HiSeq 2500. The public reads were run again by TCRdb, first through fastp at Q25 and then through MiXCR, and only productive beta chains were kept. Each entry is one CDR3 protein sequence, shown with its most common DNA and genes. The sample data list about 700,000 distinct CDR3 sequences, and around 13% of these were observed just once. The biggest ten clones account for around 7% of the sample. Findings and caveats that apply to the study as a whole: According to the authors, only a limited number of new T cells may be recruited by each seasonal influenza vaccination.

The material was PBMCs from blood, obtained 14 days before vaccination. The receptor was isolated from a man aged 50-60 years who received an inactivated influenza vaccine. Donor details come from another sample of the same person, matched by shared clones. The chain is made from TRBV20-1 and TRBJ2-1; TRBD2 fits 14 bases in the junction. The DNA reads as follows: TGCAGTGCTATGACTAGCGGGAGGGCCAATGAGCAGTTCTTC. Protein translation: CSAMTSGRANEQFF.